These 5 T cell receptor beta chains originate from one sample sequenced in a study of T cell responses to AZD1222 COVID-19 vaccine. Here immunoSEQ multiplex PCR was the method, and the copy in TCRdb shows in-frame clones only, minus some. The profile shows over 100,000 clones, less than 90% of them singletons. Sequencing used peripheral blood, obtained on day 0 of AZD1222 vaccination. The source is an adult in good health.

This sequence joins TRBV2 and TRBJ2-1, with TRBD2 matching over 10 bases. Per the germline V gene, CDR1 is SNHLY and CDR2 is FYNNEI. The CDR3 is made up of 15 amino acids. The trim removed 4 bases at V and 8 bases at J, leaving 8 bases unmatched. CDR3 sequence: CASSVGLAGVDEQFF. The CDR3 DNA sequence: TGTGCCAGCAGTGTCGGGCTAGCGGGAGTAGATGAGCAGTTCTTC.

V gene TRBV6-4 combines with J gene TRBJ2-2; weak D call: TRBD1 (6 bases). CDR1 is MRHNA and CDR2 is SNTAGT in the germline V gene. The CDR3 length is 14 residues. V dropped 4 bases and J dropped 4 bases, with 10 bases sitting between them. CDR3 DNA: TGTGCCAGCAGTGTGGCCAGGGGCACCGGGGAGCTGTTTTTT. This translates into CASSVARGTGELFF.

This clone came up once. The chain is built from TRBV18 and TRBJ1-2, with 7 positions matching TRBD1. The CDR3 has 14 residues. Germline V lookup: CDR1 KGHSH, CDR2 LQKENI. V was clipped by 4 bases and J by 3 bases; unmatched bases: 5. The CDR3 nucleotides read TGTGCCAGCTCACAGGGGGCTCTCGACTATGGCTACACCTTC. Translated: CASSQGALDYGYTF. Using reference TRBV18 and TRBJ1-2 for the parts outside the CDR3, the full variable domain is NAGVMQNPRHLVRRRGQEARLRCSPMKGHSHVYWYRQLPEEGLKFMVYLQKENIIDESGMPKERFSAEFPKEGPSILRIQQVVRGDSAAYFCASSQGALDYGYTFGSGTRLTVV.

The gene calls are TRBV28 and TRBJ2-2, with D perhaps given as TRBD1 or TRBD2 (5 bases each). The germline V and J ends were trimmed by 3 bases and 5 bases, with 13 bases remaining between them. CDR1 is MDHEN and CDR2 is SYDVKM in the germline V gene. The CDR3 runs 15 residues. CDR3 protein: CASSFSNGGTGELFF. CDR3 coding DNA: TGTGCCAGCAGTTTCTCCAATGGGGGAACCGGGGAGCTGTTTTTT.

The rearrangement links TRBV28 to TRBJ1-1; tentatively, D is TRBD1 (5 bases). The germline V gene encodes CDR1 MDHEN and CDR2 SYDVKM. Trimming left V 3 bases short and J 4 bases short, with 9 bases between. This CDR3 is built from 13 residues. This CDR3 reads CASSLAGPTEAFF. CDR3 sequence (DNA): TGTGCCAGCAGTTTGGCAGGGCCCACTGAAGCTTTCTTT. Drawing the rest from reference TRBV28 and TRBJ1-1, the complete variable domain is DVKVTQSSRYLVKRTGEKVFLECVQDMDHENMFWYRQDPGLGLRLIYFSYDVKMKEKGDIPEGYSVSREKKERFSLILESASTNQTSMYLCASSLAGPTEAFFGQGTRLTVV.